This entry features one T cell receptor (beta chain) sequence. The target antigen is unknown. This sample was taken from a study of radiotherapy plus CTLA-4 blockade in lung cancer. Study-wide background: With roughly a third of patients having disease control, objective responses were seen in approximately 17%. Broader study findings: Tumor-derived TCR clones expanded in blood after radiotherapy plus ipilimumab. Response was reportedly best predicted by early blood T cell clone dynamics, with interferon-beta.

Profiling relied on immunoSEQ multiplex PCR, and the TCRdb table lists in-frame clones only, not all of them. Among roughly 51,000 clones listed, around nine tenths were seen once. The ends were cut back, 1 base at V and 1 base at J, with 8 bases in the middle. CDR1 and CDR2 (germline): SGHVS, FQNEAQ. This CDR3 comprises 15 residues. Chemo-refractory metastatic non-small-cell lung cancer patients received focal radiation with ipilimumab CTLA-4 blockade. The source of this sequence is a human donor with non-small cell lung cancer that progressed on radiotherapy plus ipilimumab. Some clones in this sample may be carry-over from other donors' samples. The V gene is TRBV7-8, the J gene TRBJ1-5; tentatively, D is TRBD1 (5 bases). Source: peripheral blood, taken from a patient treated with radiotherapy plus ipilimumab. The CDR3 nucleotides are TGTGCCAGCAGCTTAGAGACAGAGAGCAATCAGCCCCAGCATTTT. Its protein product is CASSLETESNQPQHF.